The present T cell receptor beta chain was sequenced within a study of T-cell memory formation after mild COVID-19. Study conclusions and caveats: Some responding clones appeared in pre-infection memory, suggesting cross-reactive memory joined.

In TCRdb, the 5' RACE reads were re-called with MiXCR into one record per CDR3 protein. The sample yields roughly 130,000 distinct CDR3 sequences, more than 15% seen once. As to this clonotype: Its antigen remains unknown.

The germline V gene has CDR1 SNHLY and CDR2 FYNNEI. This CDR3 is 16 amino acids long. Trimming stripped 8 bases from V and 1 base from J, with 15 bases between. J is TRBJ2-6 and V is TRBV2; the D is unclear. Sequenced input: PBMCs or a T cell subset sorted from them (not recorded which). This TCR derives from a man younger than 35 who had mild COVID-19 (a few samples of this study predate the infection). Cell type and time point are not known. This chain's CDR3 is CASDVTALSGANVLTF. CDR3 DNA sequence: TGTGCCAGCGATGTAACCGCGTTATCTGGGGCCAACGTCCTGACTTTC.